These 9 T cell receptor beta chains were all obtained from the same sample, sequenced in a study of neoadjuvant anti-PD-1 for oral cavity cancer. Some clones are missing from TCRdb's copy, which holds only in-frame ones; the method was immunoSEQ multiplex PCR. The sample has some 7,600 clones, about half seen once; the top ten hold 12%. The sequencing here drew on tumor tissue, taken before nivolumab (anti-PD-1) treatment. The source of these receptors is a person between 35 and 79 years old with oral cavity squamous cell carcinoma.

This clone was recorded a few times. The chain uses TRBV25-1 and TRBJ1-4; D is unclear. Germline lookup yields CDR1 MGHDK and CDR2 SYGVNS. CDR3 length equals 12 residues. The ends were cut back, 7 bases at V and 5 bases at J, with 8 bases in the middle. Written as DNA, the CDR3 is TGTGCCAGCAACAGCTTAAATGAAAAACTGTTTTTT. As protein: CASNSLNEKLFF.

This clone was seen more than once but under ten times. This chain links TRBV5-1 with TRBJ1-2; D gene uncertain. Germline V gives CDR1 SGHRS, CDR2 YFSETQ. The CDR3 is made up of 13 amino acids. V was trimmed by 1 base and J by 5 bases, leaving 9 bases between them. The CDR3 coding sequence is TGCGCCAGCAGCTTGCAAGGCGGGTATGGCTACACCTTC. It encodes CASSLQGGYGYTF.

J is TRBJ1-1 and V is TRBV27; D gene ambiguous. Trimming removed 2 bases at V and 0 bases at J, with 10 bases between. Germline loops: CDR1 MNHEY, CDR2 SMNVEV (reference sequence). The CDR3 contains 15 residues. The CDR3 sequence: CASSLGVGLNTEAFF. The CDR3 DNA reads as TGTGCCAGCAGTTTAGGGGTCGGTTTGAACACTGAAGCTTTCTTT.

J is TRBJ2-1 and V is TRBV6-5; D unclear. The CDR3 spans 14 residues. The V end lost 5 bases, the J end lost 0 bases, and 8 bases lay between the germline ends. Germline CDR1 and CDR2: MNHEY and SVGAGI. CDR3 sequence reads: CASSRLSSYNEQFF. In nucleotides, the CDR3 is TGTGCCAGCAGTAGGCTGAGCTCCTACAATGAGCAGTTCTTC.

The rearrangement links TRBV28 to TRBJ1-3; D not certain. CDR3 length: 16 amino acids. Looked up from germline, CDR1 is MDHEN and CDR2 is SYDVKM. V shed 8 bases and J shed 4 bases, with 21 bases lying between them. The CDR3 loop reads CASGEGYGSGGNTIYF. The CDR3 nucleotides are TGTGCCAGCGGAGAGGGATACGGGTCCGGGGGAAACACCATATATTTT.

V and J are TRBV6-1 and TRBJ1-5; TRBD1 is a possible D gene (5 bases). From germline, CDR1 is MNHNS and CDR2 SASEGT. Between the trimmed V and J ends, which lost 6 bases and 0 bases, there was a span of 12 bases. The CDR3 is made up of 15 amino acids. Here the CDR3 reads CASSHGTVSNQPQHF. CDR3 nucleotides: TGTGCCAGCAGCCACGGGACGGTTAGCAATCAGCCCCAGCATTTT.

This clone has just a few counts. The chain recombines TRBV6-4 with TRBJ2-1, with TRBD1 identical over 11 bases. The CDR3 loop spans 12 amino acids. Trimming removed 10 bases from V and 5 bases from J; junction bases left unmatched: 1. Per germline, CDR1 MRHNA and CDR2 SNTAGT. CDR3 residues: CATGQGDNEQFF. CDR3 nucleotides: TGTGCCACGGGACAGGGGGACAATGAGCAGTTCTTC.

This chain connects TRBV5-4 to TRBJ2-1; TRBD2 matches 10 bases. The CDR3 runs 18 residues. The trim removed 0 bases at V and 4 bases at J, leaving 10 bases unmatched. The germline V gene has CDR1 SGHNT and CDR2 YYREEE (reference sequence). The CDR3 sequence is CASSLGFIGTSVYNEQFF. Here the CDR3 DNA reads TGTGCCAGCAGCTTGGGATTTATAGGGACTAGCGTGTACAATGAGCAGTTCTTC.

This rearrangement joins TRBV30 to TRBJ2-2; TRBD1 aligns across 7 bases. V lost 0 bases to trimming and J lost 4 bases; unmatched junction nucleotides: 2. Germline values: CDR1 GTSNPN, CDR2 SVGIG (reference sequence). This CDR3 is built from 14 residues. CDR3 amino acids: CAWSVQGFTGELFF. CDR3 in DNA: TGTGCCTGGAGTGTACAGGGGTTCACCGGGGAGCTGTTTTTT. Looking up the rest from reference TRBV30 and TRBJ2-2 gives the full variable domain: SQTIHQWPATLVQPVGSPLSLECTVEGTSNPNLYWYRQAAGRGLQLLFYSVGIGQISSEVPQNLSASRPQDRQFILSSKKLLLSDSGFYLCAWSVQGFTGELFFGEGSRLTVL.